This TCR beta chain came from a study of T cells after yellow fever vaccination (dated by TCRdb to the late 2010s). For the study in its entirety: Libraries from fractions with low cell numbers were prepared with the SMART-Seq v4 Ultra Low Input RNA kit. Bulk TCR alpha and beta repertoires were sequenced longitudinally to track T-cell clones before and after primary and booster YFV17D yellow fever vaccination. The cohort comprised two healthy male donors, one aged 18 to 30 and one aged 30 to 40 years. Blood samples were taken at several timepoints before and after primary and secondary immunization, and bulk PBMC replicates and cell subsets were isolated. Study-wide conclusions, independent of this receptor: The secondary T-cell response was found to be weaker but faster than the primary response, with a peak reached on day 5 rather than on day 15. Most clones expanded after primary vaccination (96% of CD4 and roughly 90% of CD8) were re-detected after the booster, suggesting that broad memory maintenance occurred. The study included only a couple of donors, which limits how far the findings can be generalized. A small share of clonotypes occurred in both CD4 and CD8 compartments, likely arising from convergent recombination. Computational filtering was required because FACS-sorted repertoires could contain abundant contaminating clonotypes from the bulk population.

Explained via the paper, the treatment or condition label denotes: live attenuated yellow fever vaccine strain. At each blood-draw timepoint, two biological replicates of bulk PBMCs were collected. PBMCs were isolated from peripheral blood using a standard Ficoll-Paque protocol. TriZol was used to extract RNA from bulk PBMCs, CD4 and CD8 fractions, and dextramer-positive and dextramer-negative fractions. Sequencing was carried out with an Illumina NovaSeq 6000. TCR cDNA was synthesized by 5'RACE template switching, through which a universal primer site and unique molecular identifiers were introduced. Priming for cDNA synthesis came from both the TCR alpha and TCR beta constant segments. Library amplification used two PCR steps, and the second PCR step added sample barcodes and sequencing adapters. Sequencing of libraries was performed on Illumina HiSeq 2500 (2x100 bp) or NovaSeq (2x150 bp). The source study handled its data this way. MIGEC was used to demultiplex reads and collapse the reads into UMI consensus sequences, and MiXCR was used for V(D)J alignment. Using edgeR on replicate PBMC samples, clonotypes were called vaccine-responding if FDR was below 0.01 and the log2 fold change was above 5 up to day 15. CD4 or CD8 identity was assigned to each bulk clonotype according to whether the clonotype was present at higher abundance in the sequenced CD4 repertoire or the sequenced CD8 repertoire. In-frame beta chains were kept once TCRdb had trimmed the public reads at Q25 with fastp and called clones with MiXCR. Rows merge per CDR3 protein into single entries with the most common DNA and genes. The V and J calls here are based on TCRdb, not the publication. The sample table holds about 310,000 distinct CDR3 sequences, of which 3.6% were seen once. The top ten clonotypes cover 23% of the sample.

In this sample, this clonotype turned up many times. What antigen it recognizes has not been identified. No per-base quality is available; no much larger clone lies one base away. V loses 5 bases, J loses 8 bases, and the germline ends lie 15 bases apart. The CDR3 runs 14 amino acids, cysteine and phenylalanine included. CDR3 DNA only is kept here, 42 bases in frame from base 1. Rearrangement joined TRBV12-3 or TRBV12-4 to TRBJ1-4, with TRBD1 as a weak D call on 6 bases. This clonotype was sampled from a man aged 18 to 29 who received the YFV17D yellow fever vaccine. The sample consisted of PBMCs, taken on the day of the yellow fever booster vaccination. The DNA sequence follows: TGTGCCAGCAGTCCGGACAGTTTTAAAGAAAAACTGTTTTTT. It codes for CASSPDSFKEKLFF.